Following are 16 T cell receptor beta chains from one sample sequenced in a study of CD4 T cells in relation to SARS-CoV-2 and coronaviruses. Assay: immunoSEQ multiplex PCR; the TCRdb copy retains only in-frame clones and omits some. The sample shows 12,000 or so clones, roughly 65% of them seen only once. These TCRs' antigens remain unknown. Before the COVID-19 pandemic, during about 2010-2018, CD4+ T cells were taken from unexposed donors. After 10 to 11 days of culture, CD4+ T cells were isolated. The specimen was CD4+ T cells from PBMCs, cultured in vitro. Source of these receptors: a human donor in good health.

This chain links TRBV24-1 with TRBJ1-2; tentative D call: TRBD1 (5 bases). This CDR3 is built from 13 residues. Germline CDR1 KGHDR, CDR2 SFDVKD. V was cut by 5 bases and J by 3 bases, with 9 bases left in between. The CDR3 bases are TGTGCCACCAGTGTCGGACACTACTATGGCTACACCTTC. The encoded protein is CATSVGHYYGYTF.

This clone was recorded a few times. This sequence joins TRBV20-1 and TRBJ1-4; D gene unclear. This CDR3 comprises 10 residues. V was clipped by 0 bases and J by 7 bases, with 0 bases between them. The germline V gene encodes CDR1 DFQATT and CDR2 SNEGSKA (reference sequence). CDR3 loop: CSARDEKLFF. The CDR3 DNA reads TGCAGTGCTAGAGATGAAAAACTGTTTTTT.

The chain carries TRBV5-1 and TRBJ1-3; D is uncertain. Trimming left V 7 bases short and J 0 bases short, with 17 bases between. The CDR3 is 16 amino acids. The germline gives CDR1 SGHRS, CDR2 YFSETQ. Here the CDR3 DNA reads TGCGCCAGCTCCTACTCTTACTTGGACTCTGGAAACACCATATATTTT. This translates into CASSYSYLDSGNTIYF.

This chain links TRBV11-2 with TRBJ1-1; possibly TRBD1 for D (5 bases). Germline V gene data show CDR1 as SGHAT and CDR2 as FQNNGV. Trimming shortened V by 3 bases and J by 0 bases, and 17 bases separated the two germline ends. The CDR3 extends over 17 amino acids. The CDR3 bases are TGTGCCAGCAGCTTGGGGCAGAGAGGGGTAATGAACACTGAAGCTTTCTTT. Amino acids: CASSLGQRGVMNTEAFF.

This clone was seen only a few times. The J gene is TRBJ2-7, the V gene TRBV5-1; tentative D call: TRBD1 (5 bases). Germline lookup yields CDR1 SGHRS and CDR2 YFSETQ. The CDR3 is 15 residues long. Trimming pared 6 bases from V and 4 bases from J, leaving 20 bases between. CDR3 nucleotide sequence: TGCGCCAGCAAGTTGCTAGGGGCCGCACGGTACGAGCAGTACTTC. As protein: CASKLLGAARYEQYF.

V usage is TRBV18 and J usage is TRBJ2-2; maybe TRBD2 (6 bases). The CDR3 runs 15 residues. V was trimmed by 0 bases and J by 4 bases, leaving 9 bases between them. The germline V gene has CDR1 KGHSH and CDR2 LQKENI. This chain's CDR3 is CASSPPGTPTGELFF. The CDR3 nucleotides read TGTGCCAGCTCACCACCCGGGACTCCCACCGGGGAGCTGTTTTTT.

J is TRBJ2-1 and V is TRBV7-9; 7 bases fit TRBD1. The CDR3 has 13 amino acids. CDR1 and CDR2 (germline): SEHNR, FQNEAQ (reference sequence). Unmatched junction bases numbered 2, after V lost 3 bases and J lost 6 bases. The CDR3 sequence: CASSFAGGNEQFF. CDR3 sequence (DNA): TGTGCCAGCAGCTTTGCAGGGGGCAATGAGCAGTTCTTC.

The chain has TRBV29-1 and TRBJ2-6; D is possibly TRBD2 (6 bases). Trimming took off 4 bases at V and 2 bases at J, with 6 bases between the two ends. The CDR3 runs 13 residues. Per germline, CDR1 SQVTM and CDR2 ANQGSEA. This CDR3 reads CSVGGTGANVLTF. CDR3 sequence (DNA): TGCAGCGTTGGCGGGACTGGGGCCAACGTCCTGACTTTC.

This chain uses TRBV3-1 (or the pseudogene TRBV3-2) with TRBJ1-1; no definite D call. Per germline, CDR1 LGHDT and CDR2 YNNKEL (reference sequence). The CDR3 is 12 amino acids. With 5 bases removed from V and 4 bases from J, the gap between germline ends came to 8 bases. Here the CDR3 DNA reads TGTGCCAGCAGCAAGTCTAGCACTGAAGCTTTCTTT. This encodes CASSKSSTEAFF.

V and J are TRBV5-1 and TRBJ2-5; possibly TRBD2 for D (5 bases). Trimming cost V 0 bases and J 2 bases, with 14 bases left between them. The CDR3 contains 16 residues. Germline V gene lookup returns CDR1 SGHRS and CDR2 YFSETQ. The CDR3 protein is CASSLAPSKGQETQYF. For the CDR3, the DNA is TGCGCCAGCAGCTTGGCCCCTAGCAAGGGTCAAGAGACCCAGTACTTC.

The rearrangement uses TRBV11-2 and TRBJ2-7; TRBD2 is a possible D gene (6 bases). The ends were cut back, 1 base at V and 5 bases at J, with 9 bases in the middle. The V gene's germline CDR1 is SGHAT and CDR2 FQNNGV. This CDR3 contains 13 residues. This chain's CDR3 is CASSLGSGDEQYF. In DNA form, the CDR3 reads TGTGCCAGCAGCTTAGGTTCGGGGGACGAGCAGTACTTC.

This clone has only a few counts. The chain employs TRBV6-1 and TRBJ2-3, with 8 bases identical to TRBD1. Per the germline V gene, CDR1 is MNHNS and CDR2 is SASEGT. The CDR3 consists of 16 residues. V gave up 4 bases and J gave up 0 bases; unmatched junction bases: 6. In nucleotides, the CDR3 is TGTGCCAGCAGTGTCGGGACAGGCCTTAGCACAGATACGCAGTATTTT. It translates to CASSVGTGLSTDTQYF.

V and J are TRBV11-2 and TRBJ1-2, with D perhaps matching TRBD1 (6 bases). V was shortened by 5 bases and J by 4 bases, with 23 bases between the two germline ends. This CDR3 contains 17 residues. Per germline, CDR1 SGHAT and CDR2 FQNNGV. The CDR3 region has the DNA TGTGCCAGCAGCCTAGGGGGGACACAGCGCAGATTCTATGGCTACACCTTC. Translating gives CASSLGGTQRRFYGYTF. The complete variable domain, with remaining parts taken from reference TRBV11-2 and TRBJ1-2, reads EAGVAQSPRYKIIEKRQSVAFWCNPISGHATLYWYQQILGQGPKLLIQFQNNGVVDDSQLPKDRFSAERLKGVDSTLKIQPAKLEDSAVYLCASSLGGTQRRFYGYTFGSGTRLTVV.

This clone turned up a few times. For the CDR3, the DNA is TGTGCCATCAGCTCGAGGACTAGCGGGAGGGAAAATGAGCAGTTCTTC. Its protein is CAISSRTSGRENEQFF. The genes are TRBV10-3 and TRBJ2-1, with 15 bases aligning to TRBD2. V was pared by 6 bases and J by 7 bases, with 7 bases of the junction left unmatched. Germline values: CDR1 ENHRY, CDR2 SYGVKD. This CDR3 region has 16 residues.

This chain links TRBV11-3 with TRBJ1-1, with D perhaps matching TRBD1 (5 bases). The CDR3 loop spans 13 amino acids. Between the trimmed V and J ends, which lost 7 bases and 10 bases, there was a span of 19 bases. From germline, CDR1 is SGHNT and CDR2 YENEEA. DNA for the CDR3: TGTGCCAGCACGCGCGAAGCGGGGGGAACAGCTTTCTTT. This translates into CASTREAGGTAFF.

The rearrangement links TRBV9 to TRBJ1-2; the D is unclear. Germline V gene data show CDR1 as SGDLS and CDR2 as YYNGEE. With 8 bases removed from V and 8 bases from J, the gap between germline ends came to 16 bases. The CDR3 loop spans 12 amino acids. CDR3 sequence: CASFSAAEGYTF. In DNA form, the CDR3 reads TGTGCCAGTTTTTCGGCAGCGGAGGGCTACACCTTC.